This T cell receptor beta chain was sequenced during a study of beta chain features in type 1 diabetes. General observations from the study: Shorter templates may be favored by PCR, equally so in patients and controls. Shorter TCRB CDR3s, moderately but significantly so, marked every one of the four CD4+ subsets in Type 1 diabetes patients.

Investigators reverse transcribed all isolated RNA, so they sequenced expressed TCRB transcripts. There were 3.5 million to 4.5 million reads on average in the naive, central memory and regulatory T cell samples. Sequencing was performed with immunoSEQ multiplex PCR; in TCRdb, only in-frame clones are kept and a portion is missing. The sample has about 340,000 clones, around an eighth seen once; the top ten hold 0.013% to 0.015%. With V trimmed by 4 bases and J by 8 bases, 7 bases remained unmatched. CDR1 and CDR2 (germline): SEHNR, FQNEAQ (reference sequence). This CDR3 is built from 16 residues. Purity (above 98%) was reached by all sorted populations. This clone was found once. As yet, its antigen is unknown.

This TCR was sampled from a woman aged 18-29 years with type 1 diabetes. The genes are TRBV7-9 and TRBJ2-1; 14 nucleotides agree with TRBD2. The sequencing sample was made of naive CD4+ T cells from blood. CDR3 nucleotides: TGTGCCAGCAGCTCAGGGACTAGCGGGAGAAATGATGAGCAGTTCTTC. Encoded protein: CASSSGTSGRNDEQFF.